The entry below gives a single TCR beta chain sequence along with its context. Its matching antigen is unknown. This entry is derived from a study of cytomegalovirus exposure and HLA in healthy donors. Germline values: CDR1 MDHEN, CDR2 SYDVKM. CDR3 length: 12 amino acids. The V end was cut by 7 bases, the J end by 11 bases, with 14 bases between. Broader study findings: Apart from CMV serostatus, no immune exposure information was available. Some V segments could not be told apart, so they were left out, TRBV6-2 and TRBV6-3 among them.

PCR involved 60 Vbeta and 13 Jbeta primers. Sequencing used immunoSEQ multiplex PCR; TCRdb keeps in-frame clones, though not all of them. The repertoire holds about 130,000 clones, around 77% seen once, with 1% to 1.5% in the top ten. The clonotype originates from a man over 45 in good health and CMV-seronegative. Sequenced material: PBMCs. V gene TRBV28 combines with J gene TRBJ1-4; no definite D call. CDR3 sequence reads: CASTTGSLKLFF. The CDR3 region has the DNA TGTGCCAGCACCACGGGGTCGTTGAAACTGTTTTTT.